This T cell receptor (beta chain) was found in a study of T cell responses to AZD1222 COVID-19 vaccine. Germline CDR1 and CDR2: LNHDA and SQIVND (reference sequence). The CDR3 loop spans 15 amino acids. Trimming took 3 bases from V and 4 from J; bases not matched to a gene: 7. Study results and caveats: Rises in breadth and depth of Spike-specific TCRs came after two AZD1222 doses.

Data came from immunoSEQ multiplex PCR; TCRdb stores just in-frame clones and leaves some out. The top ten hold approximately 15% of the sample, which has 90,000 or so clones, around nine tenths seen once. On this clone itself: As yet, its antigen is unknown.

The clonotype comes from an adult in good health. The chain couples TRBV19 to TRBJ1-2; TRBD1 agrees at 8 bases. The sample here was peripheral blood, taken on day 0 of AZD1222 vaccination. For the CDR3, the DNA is TGTGCCAGTAGTATTCCCGGGACAGGTGCCTATGGCTACACCTTC. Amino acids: CASSIPGTGAYGYTF.